This T cell receptor beta chain was sequenced during a study of T cell repertoires in cytomegalovirus infection (dated 2019 in TCRdb). About the study as a whole: The peptide stimulations were aimed at well-studied HLA-B-restricted epitopes as well as recently identified HLA-C-restricted CMV epitopes, whose presentation resists viral immunomodulation. The HLA type of each donor mattered for the analysis, because public TCR beta signatures pointed to carriage of CMV infection along with the matching HLA type.

The meaning of the sample's treatment or condition label: in vitro stimulation with specific CMV peptide epitopes to enrich CMV-specific T cells. What the research found in general, with its limitations: The ex vivo response was dominated by HLA-C-restricted CMV-specific TCR beta clonotypes, which also provided the single most frequent clonotype in two of eight donors. In both this cohort and an independent roughly 350-donor cohort, the cumulative frequency of public TCR beta family members distinguished carriers of CMV infection plus the relevant HLA type.

The germline V gene provides CDR1 MNHEY and CDR2 SVGEGT. Its CDR3 holds 16 amino acids, cysteine through phenylalanine. Only the CDR3 DNA stays, 48 bases, in frame from base 1. Trimming leaves V shorter by 5 bases and J shorter by 3 bases, with the junction holding 10 bases beyond the gene matches. The sequencing machine was an Illumina HiSeq 1500. TCRdb reprocessed the public reads (quality trimming at Q25 with fastp, clone calling with MiXCR) and kept in-frame beta chains. Entries are consolidated by CDR3 protein sequence, retaining the most common genes and DNA. Within this sample are some 940,000 distinct CDR3 sequences, with approximately 31% of them counted one time only. The ten largest account for roughly 12% of the sample. This clonotype has a handful of counts. Which antigen it targets is not known. Nothing much larger sits one base from this clone, and base qualities are not available.

This TCR was recovered from a human donor in good health (CMV status not recorded). Some clones in this sample may be carry-over from other donors' samples. The sample consisted of cultured CD8+ T cells from PBMCs, taken from culture after CMV antigen stimulation. The V and J segments used are TRBV6-2 or TRBV6-3 and TRBJ2-4, with 7 bases aligning to TRBD2. The nucleotide sequence is TGTGCCAGCAGTATGAGCCGGGGGGAGGGCAAAAACATTCAGTACTTC. The translation is CASSMSRGEGKNIQYF.